This TCR beta chain was captured by sequencing in a study of T cells in localized non-small cell lung cancer. Study-level findings and limits: Sequencing was restricted to one tumor region; therefore, heterogeneity remains possible. Adjacent lung tissue had a median approximately 57 of the top 100 clones found in the tumor.

Clones were read by immunoSEQ multiplex PCR, and TCRdb kept only the in-frame ones, dropping some. The sample shows roughly 72,000 clones, about nine tenths of them seen only once. The CDR3 runs to 16 residues. CDR1 SEHNR and CDR2 FQNEAQ come from the germline V gene (reference sequence). The germline V and J ends were trimmed by 4 bases and 0 bases, with 12 bases remaining between them. The table lists this clone with a few counts. What it binds is not known. V is TRBV7-9 and J is TRBJ1-4; D is uncertain. The specimen comprised peripheral blood, sampled before any cancer treatment. This TCR came from a male donor aged 60 or over with stage III squamous cell lung carcinoma. The CDR3 region has the DNA TGTGCCAGCAGCTCCAGATTAACTGCAACTAATGAAAAACTGTTTTTT. Its protein is CASSSRLTATNEKLFF.